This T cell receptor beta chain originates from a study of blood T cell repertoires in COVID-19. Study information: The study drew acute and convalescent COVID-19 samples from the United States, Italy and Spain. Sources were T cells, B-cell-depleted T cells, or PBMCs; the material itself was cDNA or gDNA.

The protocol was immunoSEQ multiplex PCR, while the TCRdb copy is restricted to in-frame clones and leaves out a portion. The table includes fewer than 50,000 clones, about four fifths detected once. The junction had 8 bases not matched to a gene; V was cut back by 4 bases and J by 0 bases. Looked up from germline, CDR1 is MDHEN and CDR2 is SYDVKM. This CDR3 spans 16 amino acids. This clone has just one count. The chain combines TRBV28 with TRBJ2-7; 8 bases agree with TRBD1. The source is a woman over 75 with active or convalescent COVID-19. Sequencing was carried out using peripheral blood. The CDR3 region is CASSSPIGQGSYEQYF. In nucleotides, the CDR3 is TGTGCCAGCAGTTCACCGATTGGACAGGGCTCCTACGAGCAGTACTTC.